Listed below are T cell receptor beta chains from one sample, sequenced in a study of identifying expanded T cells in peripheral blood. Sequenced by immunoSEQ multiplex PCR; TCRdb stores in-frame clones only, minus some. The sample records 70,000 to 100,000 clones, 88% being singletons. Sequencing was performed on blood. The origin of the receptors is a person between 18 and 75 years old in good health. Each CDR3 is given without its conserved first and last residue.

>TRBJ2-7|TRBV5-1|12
ASSLADSSYEQY
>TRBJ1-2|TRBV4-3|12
ASSPGTGGYGYT
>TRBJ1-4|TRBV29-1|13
SVRTGTATNEKLF
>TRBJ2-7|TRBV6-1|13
ASSEQADRTYEQY
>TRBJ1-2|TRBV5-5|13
ASSLERQVLYGYT
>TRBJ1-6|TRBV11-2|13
ASSFLGQNNSPLH
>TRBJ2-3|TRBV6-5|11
ASRVGGIDTQY
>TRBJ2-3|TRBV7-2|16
ASSPGPGLKAWTDTQY
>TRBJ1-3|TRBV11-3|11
ASSSLPGNTIY
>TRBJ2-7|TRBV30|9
ASRRAGEQY
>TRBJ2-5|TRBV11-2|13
ASSTPTSGVGGQY
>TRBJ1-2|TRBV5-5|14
ASSLAFRGQPYGYT
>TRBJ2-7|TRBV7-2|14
ASSLTPSGGVYEQY
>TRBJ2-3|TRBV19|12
ASSMVGGTDTQY
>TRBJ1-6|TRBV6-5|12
ASSSPRDNSPLH
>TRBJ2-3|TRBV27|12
ASTFSSSTDTQY
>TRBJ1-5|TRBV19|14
ASQYNRGLSNQPQH
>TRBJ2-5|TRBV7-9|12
ASSLVGTEETQY
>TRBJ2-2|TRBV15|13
ATSPREGDAGELF
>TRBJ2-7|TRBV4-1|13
ASSQDDNPSYEQY
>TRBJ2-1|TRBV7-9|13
ASSLNRHHYNEQF
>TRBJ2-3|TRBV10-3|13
AISTRDGYTDTQY
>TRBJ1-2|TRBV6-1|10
ASSEASYGYT
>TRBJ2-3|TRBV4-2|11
ASSQPPDNTQY
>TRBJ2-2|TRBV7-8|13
ASSSRGRAAGELF
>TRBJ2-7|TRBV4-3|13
ASSQVPAPSYEQY
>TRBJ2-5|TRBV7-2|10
ASSLLTETQY